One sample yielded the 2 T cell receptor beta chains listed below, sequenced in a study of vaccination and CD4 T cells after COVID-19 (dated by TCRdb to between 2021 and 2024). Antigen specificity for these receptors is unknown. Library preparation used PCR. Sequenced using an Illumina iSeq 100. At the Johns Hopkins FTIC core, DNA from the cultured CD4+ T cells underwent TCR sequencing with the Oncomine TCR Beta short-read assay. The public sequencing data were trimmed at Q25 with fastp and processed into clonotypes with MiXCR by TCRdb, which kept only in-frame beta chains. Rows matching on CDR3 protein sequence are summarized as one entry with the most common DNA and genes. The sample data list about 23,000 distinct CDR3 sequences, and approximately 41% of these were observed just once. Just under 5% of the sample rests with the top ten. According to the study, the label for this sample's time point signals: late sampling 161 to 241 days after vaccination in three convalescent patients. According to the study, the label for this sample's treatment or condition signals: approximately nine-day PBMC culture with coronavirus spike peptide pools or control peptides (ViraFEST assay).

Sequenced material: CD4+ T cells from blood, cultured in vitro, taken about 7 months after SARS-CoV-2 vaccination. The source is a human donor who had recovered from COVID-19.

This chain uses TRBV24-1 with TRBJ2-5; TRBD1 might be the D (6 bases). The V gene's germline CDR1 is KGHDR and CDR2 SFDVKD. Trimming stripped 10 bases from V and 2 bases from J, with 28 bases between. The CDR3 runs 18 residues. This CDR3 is CATGNRVAEPTLQETQYF. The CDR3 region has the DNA TGTGCCACTGGAAACAGGGTTGCAGAACCCACATTACAAGAGACCCAGTACTTC.

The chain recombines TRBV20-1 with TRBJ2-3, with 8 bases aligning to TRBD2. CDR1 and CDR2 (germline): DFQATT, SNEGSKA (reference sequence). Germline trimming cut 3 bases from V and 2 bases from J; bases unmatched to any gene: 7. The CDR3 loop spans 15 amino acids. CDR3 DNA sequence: TGCAGTGCTAGTCGTCCAGCGGGGGTCACAGATACGCAGTATTTT. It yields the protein CSASRPAGVTDTQYF.